The clone carrying this T cell receptor (beta chain) was seen a handful of times. Its target is unknown. The CDR3 extends over 16 amino acids. V lost 5 bases and J lost 0; bases outside the gene matches: 10. CDR1 is LNHDA, CDR2 SQIVND, per germline (reference sequence). The sample belongs to a study of shared clonotypes between healthy human individuals. Study-wide findings and caveats: Researchers sampled blood only, noting tissue repertoires likely differ.

Unsorted PBMC DNA was run through sequencing on ten immunoSEQ deep assay plates. The table came from immunoSEQ multiplex PCR; TCRdb's copy has only in-frame clones and leaves some out. There are about 500,000 clones in the sample; over 60% occur only once, and around 12% lies in the top ten. The V and J genes are TRBV19 and TRBJ2-7, with TRBD2 matching 7 bases. Sequenced material: PBMCs. The sequence was collected from a middle-aged woman in good health. Some clones in this sample may be carry-over from other donors' samples. The CDR3 sequence: CASSSTGGSSSYEQYF. CDR3 nucleotide sequence: TGTGCCAGTAGTTCCACCGGGGGGTCGAGCTCCTACGAGCAGTACTTC. The variable domain in full, with the rest retrieved from reference TRBV19 and TRBJ2-7, is DGGITQSPKYLFRKEGQNVTLSCEQNLNHDAMYWYRQDPGQGLRLIYYSQIVNDFQKGDIAEGYSVSREKKESFPLTVTSAQKNPTAFYLCASSSTGGSSSYEQYFGPGTRLTVT.